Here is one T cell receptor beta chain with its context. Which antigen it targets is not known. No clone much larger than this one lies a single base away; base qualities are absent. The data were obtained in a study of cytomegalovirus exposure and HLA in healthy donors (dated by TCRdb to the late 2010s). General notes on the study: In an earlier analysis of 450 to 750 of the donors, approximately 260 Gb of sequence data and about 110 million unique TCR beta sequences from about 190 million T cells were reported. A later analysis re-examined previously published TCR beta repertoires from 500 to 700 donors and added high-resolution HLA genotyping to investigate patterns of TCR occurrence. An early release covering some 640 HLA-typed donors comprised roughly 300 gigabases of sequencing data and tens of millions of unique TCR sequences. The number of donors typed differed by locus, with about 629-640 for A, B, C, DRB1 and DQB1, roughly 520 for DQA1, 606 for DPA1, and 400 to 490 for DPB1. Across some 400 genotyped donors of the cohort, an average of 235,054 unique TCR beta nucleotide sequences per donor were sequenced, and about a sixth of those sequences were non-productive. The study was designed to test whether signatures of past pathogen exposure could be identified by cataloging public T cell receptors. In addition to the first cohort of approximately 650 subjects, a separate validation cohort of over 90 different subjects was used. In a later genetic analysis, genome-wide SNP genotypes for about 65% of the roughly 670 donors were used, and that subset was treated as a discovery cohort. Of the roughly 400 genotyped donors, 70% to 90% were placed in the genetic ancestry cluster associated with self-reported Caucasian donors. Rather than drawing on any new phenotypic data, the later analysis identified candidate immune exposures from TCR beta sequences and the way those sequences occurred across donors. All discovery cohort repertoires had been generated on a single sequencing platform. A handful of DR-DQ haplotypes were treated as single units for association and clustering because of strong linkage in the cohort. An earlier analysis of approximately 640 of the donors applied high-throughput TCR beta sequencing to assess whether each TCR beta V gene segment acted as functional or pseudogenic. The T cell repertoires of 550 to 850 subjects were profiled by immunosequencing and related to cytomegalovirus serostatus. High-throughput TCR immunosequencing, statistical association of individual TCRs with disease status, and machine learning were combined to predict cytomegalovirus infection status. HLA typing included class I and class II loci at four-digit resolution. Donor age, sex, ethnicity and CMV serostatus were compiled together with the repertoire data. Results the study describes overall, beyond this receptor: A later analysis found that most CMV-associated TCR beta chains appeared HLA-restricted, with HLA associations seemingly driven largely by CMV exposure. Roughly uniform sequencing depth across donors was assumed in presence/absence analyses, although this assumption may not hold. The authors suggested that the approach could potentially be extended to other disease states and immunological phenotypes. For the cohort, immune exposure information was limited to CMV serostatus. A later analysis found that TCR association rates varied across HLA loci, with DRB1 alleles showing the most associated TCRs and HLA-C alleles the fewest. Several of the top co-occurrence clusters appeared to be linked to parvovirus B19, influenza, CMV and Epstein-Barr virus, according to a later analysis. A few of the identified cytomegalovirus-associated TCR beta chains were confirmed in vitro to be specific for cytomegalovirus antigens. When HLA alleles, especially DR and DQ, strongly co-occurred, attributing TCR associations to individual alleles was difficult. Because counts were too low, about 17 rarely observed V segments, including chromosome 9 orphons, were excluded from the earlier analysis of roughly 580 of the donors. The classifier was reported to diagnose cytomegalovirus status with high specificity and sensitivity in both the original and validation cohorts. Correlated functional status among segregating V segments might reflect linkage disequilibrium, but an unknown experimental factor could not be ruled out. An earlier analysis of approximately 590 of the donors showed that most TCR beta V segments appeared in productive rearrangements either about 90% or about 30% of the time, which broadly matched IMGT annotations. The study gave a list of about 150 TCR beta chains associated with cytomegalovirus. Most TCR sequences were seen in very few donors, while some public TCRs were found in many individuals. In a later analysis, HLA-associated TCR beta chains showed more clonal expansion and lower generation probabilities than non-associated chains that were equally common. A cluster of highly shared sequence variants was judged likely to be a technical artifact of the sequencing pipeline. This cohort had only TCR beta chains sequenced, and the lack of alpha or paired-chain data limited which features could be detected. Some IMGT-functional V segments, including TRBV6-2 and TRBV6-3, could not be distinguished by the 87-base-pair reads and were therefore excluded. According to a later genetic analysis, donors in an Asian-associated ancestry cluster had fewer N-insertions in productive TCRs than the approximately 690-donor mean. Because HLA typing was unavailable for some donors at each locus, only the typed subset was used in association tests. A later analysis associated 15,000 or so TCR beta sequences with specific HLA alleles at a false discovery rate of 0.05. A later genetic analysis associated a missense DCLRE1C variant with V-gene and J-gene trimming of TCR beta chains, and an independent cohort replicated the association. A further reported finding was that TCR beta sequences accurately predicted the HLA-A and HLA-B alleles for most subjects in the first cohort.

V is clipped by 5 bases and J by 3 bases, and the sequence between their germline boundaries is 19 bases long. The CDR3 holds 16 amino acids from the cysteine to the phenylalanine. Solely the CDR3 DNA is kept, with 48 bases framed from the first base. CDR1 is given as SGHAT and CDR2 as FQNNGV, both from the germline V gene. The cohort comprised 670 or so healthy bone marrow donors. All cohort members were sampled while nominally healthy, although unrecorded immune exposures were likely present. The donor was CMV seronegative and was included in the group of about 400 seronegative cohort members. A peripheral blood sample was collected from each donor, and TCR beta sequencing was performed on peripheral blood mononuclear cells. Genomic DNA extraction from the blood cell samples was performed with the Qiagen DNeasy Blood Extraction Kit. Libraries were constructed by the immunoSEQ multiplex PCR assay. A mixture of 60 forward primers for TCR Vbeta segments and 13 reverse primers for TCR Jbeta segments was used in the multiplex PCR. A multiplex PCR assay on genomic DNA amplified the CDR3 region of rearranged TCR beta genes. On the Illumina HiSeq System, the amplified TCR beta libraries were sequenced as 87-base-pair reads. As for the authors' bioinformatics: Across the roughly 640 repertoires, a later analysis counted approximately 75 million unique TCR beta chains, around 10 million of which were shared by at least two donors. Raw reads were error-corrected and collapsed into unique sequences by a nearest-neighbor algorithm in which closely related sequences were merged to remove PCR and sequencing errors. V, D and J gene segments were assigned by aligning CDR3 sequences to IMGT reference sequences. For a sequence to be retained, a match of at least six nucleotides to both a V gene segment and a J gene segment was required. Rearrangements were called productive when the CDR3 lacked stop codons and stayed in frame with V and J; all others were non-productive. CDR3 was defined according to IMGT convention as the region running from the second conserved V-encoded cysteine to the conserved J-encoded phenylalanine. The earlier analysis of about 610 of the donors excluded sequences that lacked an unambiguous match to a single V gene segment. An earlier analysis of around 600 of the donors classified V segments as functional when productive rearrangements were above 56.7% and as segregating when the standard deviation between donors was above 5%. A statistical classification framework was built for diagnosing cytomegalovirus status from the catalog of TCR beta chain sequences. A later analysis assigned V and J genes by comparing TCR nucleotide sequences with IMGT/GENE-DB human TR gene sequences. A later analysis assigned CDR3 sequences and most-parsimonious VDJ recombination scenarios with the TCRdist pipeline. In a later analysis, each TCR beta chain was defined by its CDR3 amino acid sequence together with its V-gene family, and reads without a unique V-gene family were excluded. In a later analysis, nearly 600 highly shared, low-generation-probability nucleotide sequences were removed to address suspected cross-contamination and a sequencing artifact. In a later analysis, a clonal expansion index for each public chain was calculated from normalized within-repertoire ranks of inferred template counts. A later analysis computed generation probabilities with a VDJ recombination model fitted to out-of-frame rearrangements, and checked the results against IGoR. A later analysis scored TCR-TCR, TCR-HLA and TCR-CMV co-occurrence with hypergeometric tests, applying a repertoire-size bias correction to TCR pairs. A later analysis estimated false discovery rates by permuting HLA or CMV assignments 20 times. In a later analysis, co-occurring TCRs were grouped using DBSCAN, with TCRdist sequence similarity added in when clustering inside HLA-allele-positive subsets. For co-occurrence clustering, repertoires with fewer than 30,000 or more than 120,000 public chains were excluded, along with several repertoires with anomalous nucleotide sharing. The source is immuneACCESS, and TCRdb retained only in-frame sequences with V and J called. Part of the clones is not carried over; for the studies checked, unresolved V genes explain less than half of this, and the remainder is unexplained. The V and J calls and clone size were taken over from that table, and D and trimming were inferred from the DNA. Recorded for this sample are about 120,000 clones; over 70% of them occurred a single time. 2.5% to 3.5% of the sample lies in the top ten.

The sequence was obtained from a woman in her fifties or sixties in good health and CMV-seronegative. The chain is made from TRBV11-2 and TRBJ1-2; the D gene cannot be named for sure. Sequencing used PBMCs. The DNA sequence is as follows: TGTGCCAGCAGCCCTCTGGGGAGGCCGCTTGACTATGGCTACACCTTC. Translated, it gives CASSPLGRPLDYGYTF.